This paragraph covers one TCR beta chain sequence. CDR1 and CDR2 from the germline V gene are SGDLS and YYNGEE. This CDR3 spans 14 amino acids. The V gene lost 6 bases and the J gene lost 8 bases, with 20 bases spanning the gap. Produced via immunoSEQ multiplex PCR; TCRdb's table is partial and in-frame only. The table lists under 200,000 clones. This sample is part of a study of control samples from healthy donors and cancer patients. Sequenced sample: blood. This TCR was sampled from a woman between 25 and 40 years old in good health. The J gene is TRBJ1-2, the V gene TRBV9; no clear D gene. CDR3 protein: CASTPRRLSKGYTF. CDR3 bases: TGTGCCAGCACTCCCCGTAGACTCTCTAAGGGCTACACCTTC.